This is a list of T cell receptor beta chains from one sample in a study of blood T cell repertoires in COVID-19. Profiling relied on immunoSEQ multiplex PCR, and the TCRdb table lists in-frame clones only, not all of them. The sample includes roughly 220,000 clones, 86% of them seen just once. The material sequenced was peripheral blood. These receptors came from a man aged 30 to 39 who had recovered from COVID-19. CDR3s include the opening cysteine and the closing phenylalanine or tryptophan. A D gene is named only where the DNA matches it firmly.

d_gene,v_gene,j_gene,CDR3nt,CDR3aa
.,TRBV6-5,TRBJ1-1,TGTGCCAGCAGCTCGGGGCGGGAAAACACTGAAGCTTTCTTT,CASSSGRENTEAFF
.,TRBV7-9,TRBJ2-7,TGTGCCAGCAGCTTAGCTACGGACGAGCAGTACTTC,CASSLATDEQYF
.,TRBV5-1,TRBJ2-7,TGCGCCAGCAGCTTGGCCCCCGGCAGGGACTACGAGCAGTACTTC,CASSLAPGRDYEQYF
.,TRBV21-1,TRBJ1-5,TGTGCCAGCAGCAAGGGGGACAGGGGGGACAATCAGCCCCAGCATTTT,CASSKGDRGDNQPQHF
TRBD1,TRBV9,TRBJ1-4,TGTGCCAGCAGCCACGTACCGGGACAGATTAATGAAAAACTGTTTTTT,CASSHVPGQINEKLFF
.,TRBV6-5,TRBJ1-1,TGTGCCAGCAGTAGGACACTCTTGAACACTGAAGCTTTCTTT,CASSRTLLNTEAFF
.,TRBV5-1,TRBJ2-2,TGCGCCAGCAGCCTGCTACTCAGGGAGGCCGGGGAGCTGTTTTTT,CASSLLLREAGELFF
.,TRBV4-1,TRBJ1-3,TGCGCCAGCACCGACATCTCTGGAAACACCATATATTTT,CASTDISGNTIYF
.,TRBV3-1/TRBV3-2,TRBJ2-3,TGTGCCAGCAGTCTACATACGCAGTATTTT,CASSLHTQYF
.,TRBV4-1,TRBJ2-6,TGCGCCAGCAGCCAATGGGGGCTTGGGGCCAACGTCCTGACTTTC,CASSQWGLGANVLTF
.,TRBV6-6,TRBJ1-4,TGTGCCAGCACCAGAATTCAGGGATCGGCTAATGAAAAACTGTTTTTT,CASTRIQGSANEKLFF
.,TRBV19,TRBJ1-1,TGTGCCAGTAGTATAGATCACGAGTACACTGAAGCTTTCTTT,CASSIDHEYTEAFF